The rows below give T cell receptor beta chains drawn from one sample of a study of blood T cells in healthy people across ages. TCRdb analysed the 5' RACE reads with MiXCR anew, one entry per CDR3 protein. This table has around 1,600,000 distinct CDR3 sequences, 42% appearing once. Sequenced: blood. These TCRs come from a young woman in good health. The CDR3 runs from the conserved cysteine through the conserved F or W. The D gene is left open where the match is weak.

D	V	J	CDR3
NA	TRBV6-2/TRBV6-3	TRBJ1-2	CASSQVVANYGYTF
NA	TRBV2	TRBJ2-5	CASSEGQTQYF
NA	TRBV12-3/TRBV12-4	TRBJ2-1	CASSEDISYNEQFF
NA	TRBV20-1	TRBJ1-6	CSASAPGHNNSPLHF
TRBD1	TRBV19	TRBJ1-1	CASSIRDRGPTEAFF
NA	TRBV20-1	TRBJ2-5	CSARDVPTRETQYF
NA	TRBV20-1	TRBJ1-5	CSANRQILSNQPQHF
NA	TRBV7-9	TRBJ2-3	CARSLIPTTDTQYF
TRBD2	TRBV7-9	TRBJ2-7	CASSSTISGGSSYEQYF
NA	TRBV10-1	TRBJ2-4	CASSDPTGKNIQYF
NA	TRBV12-3/TRBV12-4	TRBJ2-3	CASSLVGQRLVTDTQYF
NA	TRBV27	TRBJ2-6	CASSTHSGRSDSGANVLTF
NA	TRBV10-1	TRBJ1-2	CASSAGDSNYGYTF
NA	TRBV29-1	TRBJ2-7	CSVGNGGSYEQYF
TRBD2	TRBV20-1	TRBJ2-4	CSARDPAGGVKNIQYF
NA	TRBV30	TRBJ2-7	CAWSGLNEQYF
NA	TRBV6-5	TRBJ1-2	CASSYSTIQGDFYGYTF
TRBD2	TRBV28	TRBJ2-7	CASTPGLARKKRTYEQYF
NA	TRBV2	TRBJ1-2	CASRSGQNYGYTF
NA	TRBV7-8	TRBJ1-5	CASSPRGGAYSNQPQHF
NA	TRBV20-1	TRBJ1-5	CSARDWGQGLGSNQPQHF
NA	TRBV11-2	TRBJ1-1	CASSLATSNLNTEAFF
TRBD2	TRBV24-1	TRBJ2-3	CATSEKRGRTDTQYF
TRBD1	TRBV20-1	TRBJ1-1	CSARTGTGLTEAFF
NA	TRBV20-1	TRBJ1-6	CSASDRRNSPLHF
TRBD2	TRBV12-3/TRBV12-4	TRBJ2-2	CASGPTSGSTGELFF
NA	TRBV28	TRBJ2-7	CASSSPGWGKGYEQYF
NA	TRBV2	TRBJ2-3	CASSAERSTDTQYF
TRBD1	TRBV9	TRBJ1-2	CASSADTGQSHGYTF
NA	TRBV5-1	TRBJ2-2	CASSFVGAGELFF
TRBD2	TRBV10-3	TRBJ2-1	CAIRSGGAFNNEQFF
TRBD2	TRBV4-1	TRBJ2-7	CASSHYLAGGDNEQYF
TRBD2	TRBV4-2	TRBJ2-7	CASSQTSFATSGVYEQYF
TRBD2	TRBV29-1	TRBJ2-3	CSVEVPTSGGFWDTDTQYF
NA	TRBV28	TRBJ2-7	CASSAPSRGLYEQYF
NA	TRBV12-3/TRBV12-4	TRBJ1-1	CASSLGERAFF
TRBD1	TRBV20-1	TRBJ1-1	CSAWGRDRGLNTEAFF
NA	TRBV20-1	TRBJ2-7	CSASSGLDSYEQYF
TRBD1	TRBV6-6	TRBJ2-7	CATRQGTYEQYF
NA	TRBV28	TRBJ1-5	CASSLSGADNQPQHF
TRBD2	TRBV14	TRBJ2-1	CASSHLRKASGISYNEQFF
NA	TRBV5-1	TRBJ2-5	CASSLGKLQETQYF
NA	TRBV12-3/TRBV12-4	TRBJ1-2	CASTPRQLANLGYTF
NA	TRBV12-3/TRBV12-4	TRBJ1-2	CASQGRGGGYTF
NA	TRBV12-3/TRBV12-4	TRBJ1-1	CASTLTGRRSEAFF
NA	TRBV29-1	TRBJ1-1	CSVRKGGNTEAFF
NA	TRBV24-1	NA	CATSAHLIGTGETQYF
NA	TRBV7-2	TRBJ1-1	CASSSGPSNTEAFF
NA	TRBV7-9	TRBJ1-1	CASSPPTGKNTEAFF